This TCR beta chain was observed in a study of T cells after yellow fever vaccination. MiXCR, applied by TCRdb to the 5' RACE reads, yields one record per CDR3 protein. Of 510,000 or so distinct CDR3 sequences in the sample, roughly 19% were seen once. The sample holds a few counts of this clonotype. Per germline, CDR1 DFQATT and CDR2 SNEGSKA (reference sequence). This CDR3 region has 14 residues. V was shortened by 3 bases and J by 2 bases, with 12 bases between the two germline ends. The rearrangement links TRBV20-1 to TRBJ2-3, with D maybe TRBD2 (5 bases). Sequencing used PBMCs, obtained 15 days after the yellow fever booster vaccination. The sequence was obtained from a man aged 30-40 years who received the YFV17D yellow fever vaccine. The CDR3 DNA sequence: TGCAGTGCTAGTCCAGCGACTACCACAGATACGCAGTATTTT. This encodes CSASPATTTDTQYF.